This TCR beta chain was sequenced for a study of blood T cell repertoires in COVID-19. Looking at the study overall: The study drew acute and convalescent COVID-19 samples from the United States, Italy and Spain. T cells, B-cell-depleted T cells, or PBMCs provided the cDNA or gDNA that served as material.

The V and J ends lost 4 bases and 1 base respectively, with 14 bases between them. Per germline, CDR1 LGHDT and CDR2 YNNKEL (reference sequence). The CDR3 is made up of 16 amino acids. Original handling: Using reference gene primer amplification, nucleated cell counts were estimated. TCRdb's table, derived via immunoSEQ multiplex PCR, lists solely in-frame clones and lacks some. Clone size and V and J calls were adopted from that table, with D and trimming inferred from the DNA. The sample records over 65,000 clones, 80% to 95% being singletons. The chain recombines TRBV3-1 (or the pseudogene TRBV3-2) with TRBJ1-3, with D maybe TRBD1 (5 bases). The sequence came from a woman over 75 with acute or convalescent COVID-19. Material for sequencing was peripheral blood. The CDR3 DNA is TGTGCCAGCAGCCCTGGGGGGTTTTCTTCTGGAAACACCATATATTTT. The encoded protein is CASSPGGFSSGNTIYF.